The T cell receptor beta chain described here comes from a study of STAT3 mutations in large granular lymphocyte leukemia. Study conclusions and caveats: A small but highly pathogenic clone may have been missed. At least one immunodominant TCR beta clonotype appeared in every T-cell large granular lymphocyte leukemia patient.

Per germline, CDR1 SGHDN and CDR2 FVKESK. With 0 bases clipped from V and 9 bases from J, the junction kept 11 bases outside the gene matches. CDR3 length: 16 amino acids. Each sample's TCRbeta library yielded on average around 40,000 productive templates. Clones were sequenced by immunoSEQ multiplex PCR, and TCRdb holds only the in-frame ones, with some missing. The profile shows around 29,000 clones, approximately 83% of them singletons. Remarks on this clone: Antigen: not known.

The receptor comes from a man in his 60s with T-cell large granular lymphocyte leukemia. Some clones in this sample may be carry-over from other donors' samples. V and J are TRBV14 and TRBJ2-1; 7 bases align to TRBD2. The sample taken for sequencing was peripheral blood mononuclear cells. CDR3 amino acids: CASSQDWGLSTSEQFF. DNA of the CDR3: TGTGCCAGCAGCCAAGATTGGGGACTATCGACGAGTGAGCAGTTCTTC.